This TCR beta chain emerged from a study of blood T cells in healthy people across ages. About the study: Capture via template switching afforded approximately one barcoded beta molecule per two T cells. Study observations and caveats: For the donors, CMV status was unknown and possibly confounded expanded clonotype changes. Any conclusive comparison of naive versus antigen-experienced cells was prevented by using unsorted PBMCs.

A remark on this clonotype: Its matching antigen is unknown.

A second PCR, run for roughly 7 to 11 cycles, used a sample-barcoded 5' primer plus a J-beta primer mix. TCRdb re-derived calls from the 5' RACE reads in MiXCR, one entry per CDR3 protein. Counted here are about a million distinct CDR3 sequences, roughly 43% occurring once; the ten biggest clones make up roughly 13%. Germline V gene data show CDR1 as SGHDN and CDR2 as FVKESK. The CDR3 sequence is 17 residues long. The V and J ends lost 1 base and 3 bases respectively, with 18 bases between them. The chain carries TRBV14 and TRBJ1-1, with a possible D match to TRBD1 (6 bases). The material sequenced was blood. This receptor was taken from a young man in good health. The CDR3 sequence is CASSQASGGWRYTEAFF. CDR3 coding DNA: TGTGCCAGCAGCCAAGCTTCGGGGGGCTGGCGGTACACTGAAGCTTTCTTT.